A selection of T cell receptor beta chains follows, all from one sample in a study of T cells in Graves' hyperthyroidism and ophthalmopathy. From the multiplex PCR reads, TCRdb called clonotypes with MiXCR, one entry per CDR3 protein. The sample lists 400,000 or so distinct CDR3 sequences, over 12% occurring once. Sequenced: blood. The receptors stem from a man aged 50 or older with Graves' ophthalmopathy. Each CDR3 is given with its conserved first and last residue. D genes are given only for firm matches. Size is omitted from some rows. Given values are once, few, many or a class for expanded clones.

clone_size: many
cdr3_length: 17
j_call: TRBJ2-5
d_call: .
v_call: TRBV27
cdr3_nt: TGTGCCAGCAGTCCGGGACTCAGTGTTACTTACCAAGAGACCCAGTACTTC
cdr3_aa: CASSPGLSVTYQETQYF

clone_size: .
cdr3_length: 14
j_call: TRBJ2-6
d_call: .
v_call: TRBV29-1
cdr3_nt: TGCAGCGTTGAATTGGTCTCTGGGGCCAACGTCCTGACTTTC
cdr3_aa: CSVELVSGANVLTF

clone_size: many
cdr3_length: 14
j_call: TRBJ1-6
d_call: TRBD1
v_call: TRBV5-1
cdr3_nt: TGTGCCAGCAGCTTAGGACAGGGGAATTCACCCCTCCACTTT
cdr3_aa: CASSLGQGNSPLHF

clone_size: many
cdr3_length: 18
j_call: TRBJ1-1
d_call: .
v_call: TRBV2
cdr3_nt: TGTGCCAGCAGTGAAATCCTGGTTGGACAAAAGTTGAACACTGAAGCTTTCTTT
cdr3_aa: CASSEILVGQKLNTEAFF

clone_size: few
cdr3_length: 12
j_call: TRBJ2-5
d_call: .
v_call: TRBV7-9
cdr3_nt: TGTGCCAGCAGCGAAAATAAAGAGACCCAGTACTTC
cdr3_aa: CASSENKETQYF

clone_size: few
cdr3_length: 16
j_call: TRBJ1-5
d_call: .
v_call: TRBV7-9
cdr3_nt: TGTGCCAGCAGCCCCCGGGAGCCTTATAGCAATCAGCCCCAGCATTTT
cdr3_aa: CASSPREPYSNQPQHF

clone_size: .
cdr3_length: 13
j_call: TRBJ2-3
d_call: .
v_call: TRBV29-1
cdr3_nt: TGCAGCGCAAGGGGGGCTGGGGCAGATACGCAGTATTTT
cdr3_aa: CSARGAGADTQYF

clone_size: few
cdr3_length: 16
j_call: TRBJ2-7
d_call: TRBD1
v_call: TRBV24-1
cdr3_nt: TGTGCCACCAGTGATCCCACAGGGGCCGGAACTTACGAGCAGTACTTC
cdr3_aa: CATSDPTGAGTYEQYF

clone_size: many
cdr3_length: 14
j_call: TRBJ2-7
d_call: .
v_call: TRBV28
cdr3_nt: TGTGCCAGCCGAGAGGGGGAGGGGTTCTACGAGCAGTACTTC
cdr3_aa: CASREGEGFYEQYF

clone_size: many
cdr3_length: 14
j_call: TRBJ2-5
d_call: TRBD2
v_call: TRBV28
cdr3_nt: TGTGCCAGCAGTAGAGCGGGAGCGGAAGAGACCCAGTACTTC
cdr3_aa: CASSRAGAEETQYF

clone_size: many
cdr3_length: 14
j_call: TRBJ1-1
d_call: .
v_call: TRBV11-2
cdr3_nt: TGTGCCAGCAGCTTAGGCTCCGAGAACACTGAAGCTTTCTTT
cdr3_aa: CASSLGSENTEAFF

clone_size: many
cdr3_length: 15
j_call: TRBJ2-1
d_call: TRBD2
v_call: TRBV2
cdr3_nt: TGTGCCAGCAATCAGGAACTAGCGGGGTCAAATGAGCAGTTCTTC
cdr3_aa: CASNQELAGSNEQFF

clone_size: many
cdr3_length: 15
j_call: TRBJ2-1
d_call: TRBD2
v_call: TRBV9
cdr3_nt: TGTGCCAGCAGCGCCAACCTGGCTAGCGGAAATGAGCAGTTCTTC
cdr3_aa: CASSANLASGNEQFF

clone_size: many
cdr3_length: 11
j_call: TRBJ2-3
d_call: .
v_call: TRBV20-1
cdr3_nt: TGCAGTGCCATCAAAGGAGATACGCAGTATTTT
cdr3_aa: CSAIKGDTQYF

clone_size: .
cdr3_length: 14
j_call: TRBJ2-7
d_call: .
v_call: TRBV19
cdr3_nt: TGTGCCAGTAGTCTCGGACCCAGAATAGGCGAGCAGTACTTC
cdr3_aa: CASSLGPRIGEQYF

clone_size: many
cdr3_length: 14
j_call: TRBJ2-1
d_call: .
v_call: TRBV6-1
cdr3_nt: TGTGCCAGCAGTGAAGCGCCGGGACGTCGTGAGCAGTTCTTC
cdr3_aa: CASSEAPGRREQFF

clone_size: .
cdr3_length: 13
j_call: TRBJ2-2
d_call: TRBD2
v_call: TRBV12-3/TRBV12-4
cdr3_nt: TGTGCCAGCAATGAGGGGAGGAGCGGGGAGCTGCTTTTT
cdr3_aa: CASNEGRSGELLF

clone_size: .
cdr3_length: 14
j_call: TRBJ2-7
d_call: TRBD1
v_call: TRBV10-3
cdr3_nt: TGTGCCATCAGAGACCCGGGACAGGGGTACGAGCAGTACTTC
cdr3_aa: CAIRDPGQGYEQYF

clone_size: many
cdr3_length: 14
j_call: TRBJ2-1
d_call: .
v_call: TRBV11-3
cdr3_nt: TGTGCCAGCAGCTTAGTGGGGCGGGGAGATGAGCAGTTCTTC
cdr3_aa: CASSLVGRGDEQFF

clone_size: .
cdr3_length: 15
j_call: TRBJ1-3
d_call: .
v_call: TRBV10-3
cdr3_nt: TGTGCCATCAAGCCCGGAGGGATTACTGGAAACACCATATATTTT
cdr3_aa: CAIKPGGITGNTIYF

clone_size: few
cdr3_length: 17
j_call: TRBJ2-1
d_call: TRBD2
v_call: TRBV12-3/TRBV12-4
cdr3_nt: TGTGCCAGCAGTTTAGCGCGTCGACTAGCGGGCAACAATGAGCAGTTCTTC
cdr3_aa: CASSLARRLAGNNEQFF

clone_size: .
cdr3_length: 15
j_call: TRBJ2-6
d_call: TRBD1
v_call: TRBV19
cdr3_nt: TGTGCCAGTAGAAGGACAGGGTCTGGGGCCAACGTCCTGACTTTC
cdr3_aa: CASRRTGSGANVLTF

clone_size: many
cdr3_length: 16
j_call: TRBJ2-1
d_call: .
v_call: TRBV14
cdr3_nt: TGTGCCAGCAGCAACAGCGTGATAGCCGGAATAGGTGAGCAGTTCTTC
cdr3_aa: CASSNSVIAGIGEQFF

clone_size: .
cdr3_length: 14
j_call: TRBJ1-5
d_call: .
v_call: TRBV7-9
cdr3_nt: TGTGCCAGCAGCCTAAAGGGAGGGGGAGGACCCCAGCATTTT
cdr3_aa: CASSLKGGGGPQHF

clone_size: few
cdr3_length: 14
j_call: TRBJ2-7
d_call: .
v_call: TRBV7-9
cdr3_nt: TGTGCCAGCAGCTTAGATTCGCCAGTGAGCGAGCAGTACTTC
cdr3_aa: CASSLDSPVSEQYF

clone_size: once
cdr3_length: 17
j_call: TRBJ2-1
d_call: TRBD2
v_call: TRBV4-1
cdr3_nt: TGCGCCAGCAGCCAAGGGGTTAGCGGGAGGGCCTCATATGAGCAGTTCTTC
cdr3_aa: CASSQGVSGRASYEQFF

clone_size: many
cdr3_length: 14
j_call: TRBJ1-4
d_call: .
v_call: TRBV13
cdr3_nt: TGTGCCAGCAGCGCAAGGGGAAATAATGAAAAACTGTTTTTT
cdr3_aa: CASSARGNNEKLFF

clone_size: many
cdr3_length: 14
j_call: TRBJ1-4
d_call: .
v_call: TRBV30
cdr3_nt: TGTGCCAGGCTGCCGCAGGGGCCGATAGAAAAACTGTTTTTT
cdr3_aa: CARLPQGPIEKLFF

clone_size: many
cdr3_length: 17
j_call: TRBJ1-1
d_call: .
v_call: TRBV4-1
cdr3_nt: TGCGCCAGCAGCCAAGATCACCGCAGGGGAGGTATACCTGAAGCTTTCTTT
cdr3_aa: CASSQDHRRGGIPEAFF

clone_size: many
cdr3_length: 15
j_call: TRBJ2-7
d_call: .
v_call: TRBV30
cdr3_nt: TGTGCCTGGAGTGTACTCGACATTCCCCGAAGCGAGCAGTACTTC
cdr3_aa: CAWSVLDIPRSEQYF